The 18 T cell receptor beta chains below come from one sample, sequenced in a study of CD8+ T cells in alopecia areata. Extracted RNA was reverse transcribed into cDNA, the sequencing template. Produced via immunoSEQ multiplex PCR; TCRdb's table is partial and in-frame only. The sample yields approximately 100,000 clones, around 60% seen once. Treatment given: oral pan-JAK inhibitor, 5-10 mg twice daily. The material sequenced was CD8+ T cells sorted from blood, taken around week 55, from a patient treated with tofacitinib. Receptors were obtained from a human donor with alopecia areata.

Here the CDR3 reads CASRTGANVLTF. As DNA, the CDR3 is TGTGCCAGCAGAACGGGGGCCAACGTCCTGACTTTC. The gene calls are TRBV25-1 and TRBJ2-6; no clear D gene. The germline V gene encodes CDR1 MGHDK and CDR2 SYGVNS. This CDR3 region has 12 residues. V lost 6 bases to trimming and J lost 4 bases, with 4 bases between them.

The chain couples TRBV27 to TRBJ2-5, with 13 bases matching TRBD2. Germline V gives CDR1 MNHEY, CDR2 SMNVEV (reference sequence). CDR3 length equals 17 residues. The ends lost 5 bases at V and 5 bases at J; junction bases unmatched: 11. The CDR3 bases are TGTGCCAGCAGTCGAACTAGCGGGGGGGCCCTTGGGGAGACCCAGTACTTC. This codes for CASSRTSGGALGETQYF.

This chain joins TRBV13 and TRBJ1-1; D is perhaps TRBD1 (5 bases). There are 14 residues in the CDR3. The germline gives CDR1 PRHDT, CDR2 FYEKMQ (reference sequence). The germline V and J ends were trimmed by 5 bases and 7 bases, with 17 bases remaining between them. The CDR3 loop reads CASSPQGRVFEAFF. CDR3 bases: TGTGCCAGCAGCCCCCAGGGTAGAGTGTTTGAAGCTTTCTTT.

The genes are TRBV2 and TRBJ2-3; TRBD2 is a possible D gene (7 bases). The germline V gene encodes CDR1 SNHLY and CDR2 FYNNEI. Trimming stripped 4 bases from V and 2 bases from J, with 10 bases between. The CDR3 spans 14 residues. The CDR3 DNA sequence: TGTGCCAGCAGTGGGGCGGGGGCCACAGATACGCAGTATTTT. This sequence encodes CASSGAGATDTQYF.

V and J are TRBV7-9 and TRBJ1-4; no clear D gene. Germline CDR1 reads SEHNR; CDR2 reads FQNEAQ (reference sequence). Trimming pared 8 bases from V and 6 bases from J, leaving 7 bases between. This CDR3 has 11 amino acids. The DNA of the CDR3 is TGTGCCAGCCATGTCGATGAAAAACTGTTTTTT. Encoded protein: CASHVDEKLFF.

In this sample, this clone turned up once. The chain couples TRBV29-1 to TRBJ2-2; 10 nucleotides match TRBD1. Germline V gene sequence: CDR1 SQVTM, CDR2 ANQGSEA. The CDR3 length is 13 residues. J lost 3 bases, V lost 7 bases, and 2 bases had no gene match. The DNA for the CDR3 is TGCAGCGCCGACAGGGGGCACACCGGGGAGCTGTTTTTT. It translates to CSADRGHTGELFF.

The chain links TRBV23-1 to TRBJ2-1; maybe TRBD1 (6 bases). TRBV23-1 is known as an ORF, though its function is uncertain. Trimming removed 5 bases at V and 3 bases at J, with 29 bases between. The CDR3 spans 20 residues. The CDR3 reads CASSTTGTLMGASSYNEQFF. The CDR3 bases are TGCGCCAGCAGTACAACCGGGACACTCATGGGGGCCAGCAGCTACAATGAGCAGTTCTTC.

This clone occurred a few times. J is TRBJ1-5 and V is TRBV6-6; D may be TRBD1 (6 bases). Trimming removed 6 bases from V and 4 bases from J, with 13 bases in between. The CDR3 covers 14 residues. The germline V gene encodes CDR1 MNHNY and CDR2 SVGAGI (reference sequence). The CDR3 DNA follows: TGTGCCAGCAGACAGGGTGGTAAGAATCAGCCCCAGCATTTT. Translated, it gives CASRQGGKNQPQHF.

The chain uses TRBV2 and TRBJ2-4; 9 bases map to TRBD1. This CDR3 is built from 14 residues. V dropped 10 bases and J dropped 9; count of bases not matched to a gene: 13. In germline, CDR1 is SNHLY, CDR2 FYNNEI. The CDR3 here is CATSGTGPSIIQYF. In DNA form, the CDR3 reads TGTGCCACCTCCGGGACAGGGCCAAGCATCATTCAGTACTTC.

The rearrangement links TRBV27 to TRBJ1-6; D may be TRBD1 (6 bases). Trimming shortened V by 2 bases and J by 8 bases, and 13 bases separated the two germline ends. CDR1 and CDR2 (germline): MNHEY, SMNVEV (reference sequence). This CDR3 has 15 residues. The CDR3 bases are TGTGCCAGCAGTTTAGAGTACAGGGCCGATTCACCCCTCCACTTT. It specifies CASSLEYRADSPLHF.

The V and J genes are TRBV14 and TRBJ1-2; no definite D call. The CDR3 runs 13 residues. CDR1 is SGHDN, CDR2 FVKESK, per germline. Deletions cut 1 base from V and 4 bases from J, with 7 bases between. CDR3 DNA: TGTGCCAGCAGCCAAGGCCCCAGCTATGGCTACACCTTC. Translated: CASSQGPSYGYTF.

The J gene is TRBJ2-5, the V gene TRBV15; D possibly corresponds to TRBD2 (5 bases). This CDR3 comprises 18 residues. Germline V gene data show CDR1 as LNHNV and CDR2 as YYDKDF (reference sequence). Trimming stripped 3 bases from V and 0 bases from J, with 20 bases between. CDR3 loop: CATSSVGRTPRDQETQYF. Written as DNA, the CDR3 is TGTGCCACCAGCAGTGTTGGACGGACTCCGCGGGACCAAGAGACCCAGTACTTC.

This clone was recorded a few times. V gene TRBV5-1 combines with J gene TRBJ2-5; a possible D gene is TRBD1 (6 bases). This CDR3 is built from 15 residues. Germline CDR1 SGHRS, CDR2 YFSETQ. Trimming removed 6 bases at V and 1 base at J, with 16 bases between. DNA for the CDR3: TGCGCCAGCAACACCGGAGGACAGATCCAAGAGACCCAGTACTTC. Protein product: CASNTGGQIQETQYF.

A few counts support this clone. V is TRBV27 and J is TRBJ2-3, with 11 bases matching TRBD2. The length of the CDR3 is 14 residues. The J segment lost 6 bases and the V segment lost 9 bases, leaving 8 bases of the junction unmatched. Germline CDR1 MNHEY, CDR2 SMNVEV (reference sequence). CDR3 in DNA: TGTGCCAGTGGTAGCGGGGGGGCCGTGGATACGCAGTATTTT. Translating gives CASGSGGAVDTQYF.

CDR3 sequence: CASSLKGQGAVDEQFF. In DNA form, the CDR3 reads TGTGCCAGCAGTTTAAAGGGCCAGGGGGCAGTGGATGAGCAGTTCTTC. The chain joins TRBV27 to TRBJ2-1, with 8 bases aligning to TRBD1. The CDR3 covers 16 residues. Germline V gene data show CDR1 as MNHEY and CDR2 as SMNVEV (reference sequence). Trimming at V came to 2 bases and at J to 8 bases, leaving 11 bases not matched to a gene.

CDR3 DNA sequence: TGCGCCAGCAGCCAAGAAGGGTATGGCTACACCTTC. Its translation: CASSQEGYGYTF. The genes are TRBV4-1 and TRBJ1-2; D remains ambiguous. The germline V and J ends were trimmed by 0 bases and 5 bases, with 4 bases remaining between them. The CDR3 runs to 12 residues. Germline V CDR1 and CDR2: MGHRA, YSYEKL.

V gene TRBV27 combines with J gene TRBJ1-1; D gene uncertain. CDR1 and CDR2 from the germline V gene are MNHEY and SMNVEV (reference sequence). V dropped 7 bases and J dropped 5 bases, with 8 bases sitting between them. The CDR3 is made up of 11 amino acids. CDR3 sequence reads: CASIAGTEAFF. CDR3 coding DNA: TGTGCCAGCATAGCGGGGACTGAAGCTTTCTTT.

This clone was seen only a few times. V usage is TRBV15 and J usage is TRBJ1-5; no definite D call. The CDR3 covers 15 residues. CDR1 and CDR2 (germline): LNHNV, YYDKDF (reference sequence). Between the trimmed V and J ends, which lost 6 bases and 4 bases, there was a span of 16 bases. CDR3 nucleotide sequence: TGTGCCACCAGTCCGGACGCTAGGGCGAATCAGCCCCAGCATTTT. This codes for CATSPDARANQPQHF.